This T cell receptor beta chain was identified in a study of blood T cell repertoires in COVID-19 (dated by TCRdb to between 2020 and 2021). With respect to the entire study: Samples from collaborators originated in the United States, Italy and Spain and spanned both the acute and convalescent phases of COVID-19. Samples came from the ongoing ImmuneRACE study (first 160 participants) plus 1,254 subjects from 6 global collaborators. The prospective study material was composed of cDNA or gDNA derived from T cells, B-cell-depleted T cells, or PBMCs. Subjects who had been exposed to COVID-19, were actively infected with it, or had recovered from it provided the deeply sampled blood TCRbeta repertoires that made up the dataset. Where HLA class I and class II types were available, the types were taken from metadata supplied by the sample provider, not from assay-based typing. Sample metadata almost always included a de-identified subject ID, COVID-19 status, age in years and sex. The repertoires were released in a freely available public database meant as a resource for research on the immune response to SARS-CoV-2.

TCRbeta CDR3 regions were amplified from genomic DNA by means of the immunoSEQ Assay, a bias-controlled multiplex PCR. The authors' analysis ran thus. The number of nucleated cells in each sample was estimated from the amplification of reference gene primers within the assay. To quantify the absolute abundance of each unique TCRbeta CDR3 rearrangement, sequence reads were collapsed and filtered. For each sample, productive Simpson clonality was calculated as the square root of Simpson's diversity index over productive rearrangements. TCRdb stores this immuneACCESS table with in-frame sequences only. Part of the clones is absent; in the studies checked, under half of the shortfall reflects unresolved V genes, and no reason is known for the rest. That table furnishes V, J and clone size, whereas the DNA furnished D and trimming. The sample table contains fewer than 300,000 clones; only one count was recorded for more than 70% of them. About 3% of the sample belongs to the ten largest clones.

The study at large found these results: The amount of clinical and demographic metadata varied by source and participant and was provided uncurated.

This clone occurred once. The clone's antigen remains unknown. Base qualities were left out, and no much larger clone turns up one base away. Whole blood was collected in K2EDTA tubes by collaborating institutions according to the institutions' own protocols. For TCRbeta analysis, collaborator samples were shipped as frozen whole blood, as isolated PBMCs, or as DNA extracted from either sample type. CDR1 and CDR2, looked up from the germline V gene, are SGHNT and YENEEA. The V end loses 6 bases and the J end loses 4 bases, and a stretch of 9 bases separates them. From its cysteine to its phenylalanine, the CDR3 spans 13 amino acids. The sequence is cut down to CDR3 DNA, 39 bases in frame from base 1.

The clonotype comes from a woman aged 18-30 years with acute or convalescent COVID-19. In this chain, TRBV11-3 is recombined with TRBJ2-2; the D segment could be TRBD2, given 6 matching bases. Sequencing was done on a sample of peripheral blood. This receptor carries the CDR3 CASSAGGTGELFF. The DNA reads as follows: TGTGCCAGCAGTGCCGGGGGCACCGGGGAGCTGTTTTTT.